This T cell receptor (beta chain) was identified in a study of blood T cells in healthy people across ages. The CDR3 is made up of 18 amino acids. Germline V gene sequence: CDR1 SGHDN, CDR2 FVKESK. After removal of 2 bases from V and 4 bases from J, the junction contained 13 bases not matched to a gene. Together with a sample-barcoded 5' primer, a J-beta primer mix was included in a second PCR lasting about 6 to 11 cycles. Each cDNA molecule, via a template-switch adaptor with 12 random nucleotides, was tagged. A single record per CDR3 protein comes from TCRdb applying MiXCR to the 5' RACE reads. The profile shows 650,000 to 1,000,000 distinct CDR3 sequences, approximately 35% of them singletons. A word on this clonotype: Its antigen is not known.

Study findings and constraints: Significant beta diversity loss was already apparent by age roughly 38, declining roughly linearly. Naive CD4+ cell counts and diversity both ran higher in long-lived than in aged donors. No one knew whether donors had CMV, which possibly confounded expanded clonotype changes.

The chain uses TRBV14 and TRBJ2-2; 7 bases agree with TRBD1. The source of this sequence is a man aged 18 to 29 in good health. Material for sequencing was blood. In nucleotides, the CDR3 is TGTGCCAGCAGCCAAAGGGACAGAGGAGCAAAGAGCACCGGGGAGCTGTTTTTT. It specifies CASSQRDRGAKSTGELFF.